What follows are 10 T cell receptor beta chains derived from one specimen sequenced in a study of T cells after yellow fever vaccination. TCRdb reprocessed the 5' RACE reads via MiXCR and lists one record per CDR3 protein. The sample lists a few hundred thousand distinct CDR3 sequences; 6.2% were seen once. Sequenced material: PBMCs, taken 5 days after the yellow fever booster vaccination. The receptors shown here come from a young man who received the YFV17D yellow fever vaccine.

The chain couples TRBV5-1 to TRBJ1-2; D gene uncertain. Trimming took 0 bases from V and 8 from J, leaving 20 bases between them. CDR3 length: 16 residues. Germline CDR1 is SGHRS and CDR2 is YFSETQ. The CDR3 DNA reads TGCGCCAGCAGCTTGGATGTGCCAGCCGGGGTGTACGGCTACACCTTC. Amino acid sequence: CASSLDVPAGVYGYTF.

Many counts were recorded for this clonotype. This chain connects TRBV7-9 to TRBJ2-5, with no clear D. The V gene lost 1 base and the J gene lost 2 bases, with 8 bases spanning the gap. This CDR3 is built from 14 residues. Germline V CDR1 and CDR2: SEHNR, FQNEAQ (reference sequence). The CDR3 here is CASSLVPRQETQYF. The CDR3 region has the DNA TGTGCCAGCAGCTTAGTTCCCAGACAAGAGACCCAGTACTTC.

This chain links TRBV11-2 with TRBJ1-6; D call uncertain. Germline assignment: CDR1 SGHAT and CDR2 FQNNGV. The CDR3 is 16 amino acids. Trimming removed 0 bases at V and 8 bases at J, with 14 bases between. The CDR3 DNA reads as TGTGCCAGCAGCTTAGATCATAGGCAGTTTGATTCACCCCTCCACTTT. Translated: CASSLDHRQFDSPLHF.

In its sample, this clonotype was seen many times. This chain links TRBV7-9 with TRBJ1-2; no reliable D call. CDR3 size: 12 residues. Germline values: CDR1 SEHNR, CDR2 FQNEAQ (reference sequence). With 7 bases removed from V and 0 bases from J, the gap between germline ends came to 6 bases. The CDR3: CASNTANYGYTF. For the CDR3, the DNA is TGTGCCAGCAATACAGCTAACTATGGCTACACCTTC.

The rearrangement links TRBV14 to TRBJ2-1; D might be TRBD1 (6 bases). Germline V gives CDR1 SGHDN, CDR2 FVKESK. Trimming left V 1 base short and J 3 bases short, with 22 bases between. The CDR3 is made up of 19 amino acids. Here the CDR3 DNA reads TGTGCCAGCAGCCAAGTTCCAGTATTTCACCGGGACAACTACAATGAGCAGTTCTTC. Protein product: CASSQVPVFHRDNYNEQFF.

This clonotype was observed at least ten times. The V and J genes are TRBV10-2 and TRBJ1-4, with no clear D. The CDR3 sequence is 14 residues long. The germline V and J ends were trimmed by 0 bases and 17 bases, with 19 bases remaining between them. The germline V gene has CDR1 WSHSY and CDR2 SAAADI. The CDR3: CASSESVQSRAVFF. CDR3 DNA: TGCGCCAGCAGTGAGTCCGTTCAGTCGCGGGCCGTTTTTTTT.

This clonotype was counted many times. CDR3 nucleotides: TGTGCCAGCAGCTCCTTTAACCCCCCCGGGGAGCTGTTTTTT. Encoded protein: CASSSFNPPGELFF. The J gene is TRBJ2-2, the V gene TRBV7-2; D is uncertain. Per germline, CDR1 SGHTA and CDR2 FQGNSA. CDR3 length: 14 amino acids. Trimming took 4 bases from V and 6 from J, leaving 12 bases between them.

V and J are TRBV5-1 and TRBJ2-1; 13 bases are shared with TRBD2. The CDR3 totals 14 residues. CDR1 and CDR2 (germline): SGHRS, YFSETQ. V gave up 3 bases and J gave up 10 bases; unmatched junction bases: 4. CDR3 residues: CASSSGLAGAEQFF. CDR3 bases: TGCGCCAGCAGCTCAGGACTAGCGGGAGCAGAGCAGTTCTTC.

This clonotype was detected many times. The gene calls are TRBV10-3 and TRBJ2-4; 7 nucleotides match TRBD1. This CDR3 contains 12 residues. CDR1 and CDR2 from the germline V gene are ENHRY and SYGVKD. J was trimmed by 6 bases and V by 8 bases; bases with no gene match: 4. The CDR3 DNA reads TGTGCCATCGGCACAGGGGCAAACATTCAGTACTTC. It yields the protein CAIGTGANIQYF.

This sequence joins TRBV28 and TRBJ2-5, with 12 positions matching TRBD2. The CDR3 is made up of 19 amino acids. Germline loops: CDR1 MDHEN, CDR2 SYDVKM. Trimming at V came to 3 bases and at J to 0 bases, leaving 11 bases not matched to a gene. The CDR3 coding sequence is TGTGCCAGCAGTTTTCCTAGGGCTAGCGGGAGGGTTTACCAAGAGACCCAGTACTTC. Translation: CASSFPRASGRVYQETQYF.